This entry lists 14 T cell receptor beta chains sequenced from one sample in a study of shared clonotypes between healthy human individuals. Generated by immunoSEQ multiplex PCR, the TCRdb table keeps only in-frame clones and is missing some. This sample has about 1 million clones, with about 75% found just once. The sequencing sample was made of memory CD4+ T cells sorted from blood. Subset in this sample: CD45RA-negative fraction. The source is a man between 18 and 35 years old in good health.

The chain employs TRBV19 and TRBJ1-5; 10 bases line up with TRBD1. V was pared by 7 bases and J by 6 bases, with 6 bases of the junction left unmatched. Germline loops: CDR1 LNHDA, CDR2 SQIVND (reference sequence). CDR3 size: 14 residues. The CDR3 here is CASTPDRGRQPQHF. The DNA of the CDR3 is TGTGCCAGTACTCCAGACAGGGGGCGTCAGCCCCAGCATTTT.

The chain recombines TRBV29-1 with TRBJ2-7; 7 bases fit TRBD1. V shed 7 bases, J shed 6 bases, and the junction held 12 bases outside the gene matches. Germline lookup yields CDR1 SQVTM and CDR2 ANQGSEA. CDR3 length equals 13 residues. CDR3: CSGARDRPSEQYF. CDR3 sequence (DNA): TGCAGCGGAGCACGGGACAGACCTTCCGAGCAGTACTTC.

A note on this clone: The junction departs from germline at one end; a sequencing error may be responsible. The gene calls are TRBV10-3 and TRBJ1-6; TRBD1 aligns across 8 bases. Germline CDR1 and CDR2: ENHRY and SYGVKD. The CDR3 runs to 13 residues. The CDR3 is CAIKDREFSSLHF. The CDR3 DNA is TGTGCCATAAAGGACAGGGAGTTTTCATCCCTCCACTTT.

J is TRBJ2-7 and V is TRBV5-1; D is possibly TRBD1 (6 bases). Germline V lookup: CDR1 SGHRS, CDR2 YFSETQ. The CDR3 has 14 amino acids. With 5 bases removed from V and 2 bases from J, the gap between germline ends came to 14 bases. CDR3 amino acids: CASRETGSTYEQYF. DNA for the CDR3: TGCGCCAGCAGGGAGACAGGATCCACCTACGAGCAGTACTTC.

This chain links TRBV14 with TRBJ2-7, with D tentatively TRBD1 (6 bases). Germline V CDR1 and CDR2: SGHDN, FVKESK. V lost 4 bases and J 5 bases, leaving 24 bases between the germline ends. There are 17 residues in the CDR3. The CDR3 DNA reads as TGTGCCAGCAGCCGAAATAGAGGAGTTACAGGGTCAGACGAGCAGTACTTC. Protein: CASSRNRGVTGSDEQYF. The full variable domain, with the rest looked up from reference TRBV14 and TRBJ2-7, is EAGVTQFPSHSVIEKGQTVTLRCDPISGHDNLYWYRRVMGKEIKFLLHFVKESKQDESGMPNNRFLAERTGGTYSTLKVQPAELEDSGVYFCASSRNRGVTGSDEQYFGPGTRLTVT.

The rearrangement links TRBV18 to TRBJ2-7; D is unclear. The V end was cut by 6 bases, the J end by 7 bases, with 16 bases between. The germline V gene encodes CDR1 KGHSH and CDR2 LQKENI. CDR3 length: 13 amino acids. The CDR3 loop reads CASSPQRRIEQYF. The CDR3 coding sequence is TGTGCCAGCTCGCCCCAACGGCGGATTGAGCAGTACTTC.

The chain combines TRBV2 with TRBJ1-4; perhaps TRBD1 as D (5 bases). Trimming removed 6 bases from V and 5 bases from J, with 10 bases in between. Germline CDR1 is SNHLY and CDR2 is FYNNEI. The CDR3 contains 13 residues. CDR3 in amino acids: CASRRQPNEKLFF. The DNA of the CDR3 is TGTGCCAGCAGACGACAGCCGAATGAAAAACTGTTTTTT.

This clone was counted a few times. V and J are TRBV28 and TRBJ1-3, with TRBD1 identical over 8 bases. The CDR3 is made up of 16 amino acids. Germline assignment: CDR1 MDHEN and CDR2 SYDVKM. The J segment lost 4 bases and the V segment lost 5 bases, leaving 10 bases of the junction unmatched. The DNA for the CDR3 is TGTGCCAGCAGTCACAGGGGGGGCAGGACCGGAAACACCATATATTTT. This gives the protein CASSHRGGRTGNTIYF. Drawing the rest from reference TRBV28 and TRBJ1-3, the complete variable domain is DVKVTQSSRYLVKRTGEKVFLECVQDMDHENMFWYRQDPGLGLRLIYFSYDVKMKEKGDIPEGYSVSREKKERFSLILESASTNQTSMYLCASSHRGGRTGNTIYFGEGSWLTVV.

The chain combines TRBV2 with TRBJ2-2; D tentatively reads TRBD1 or TRBD2 (5 bases each). Trimming cost V 6 bases and J 3 bases, with 11 bases left between them. Germline loops: CDR1 SNHLY, CDR2 FYNNEI. The CDR3 extends over 14 amino acids. The CDR3 DNA is TGTGCCAGCAGGAGGGGCAGGGACACCGGGGAGCTGTTTTTT. It encodes CASRRGRDTGELFF.

This rearrangement joins TRBV5-1 to TRBJ2-7; the D gene could be TRBD1 or TRBD2 (5 bases each). Germline V gene lookup returns CDR1 SGHRS and CDR2 YFSETQ. Between the trimmed V and J ends, which lost 4 bases and 0 bases, there was a span of 11 bases. The CDR3 has 14 residues. The CDR3 DNA reads TGCGCCAGCAGCGTGGGACGGAGCTCCTACGAGCAGTACTTC. This sequence encodes CASSVGRSSYEQYF.

As for this clone: A read error is possible here, since a much larger clone lies one base away. The V call is TRBV11-1, the J call TRBJ1-1; the D is unclear. The CDR3 runs 13 residues. Germline loops: CDR1 SGHAT, CDR2 FQDESV (reference sequence). Trimming took off 1 base at V and 1 base at J, with 4 bases between the two ends. The CDR3 spells CASSLGENTEAFF. The CDR3 DNA follows: TGTGCCAGCAGCTTAGGAGAGAACACTGAAGCTTTCTTT.

V is TRBV7-8 and J is TRBJ2-7, with D possibly matching TRBD2 (6 bases). V lost 5 bases and J 2 bases, leaving 19 bases between the germline ends. Per germline, CDR1 SGHVS and CDR2 FQNEAQ. The CDR3 extends over 16 amino acids. Written as DNA, the CDR3 is TGTGCCAGCAGCCAACCCGGCCAAGCGGGCACCTACGAGCAGTACTTC. Protein product: CASSQPGQAGTYEQYF.

The chain employs TRBV29-1 and TRBJ1-2, with 9 bases that match TRBD1. V shed 7 bases, J shed 7 bases, and the junction held 7 bases outside the gene matches. CDR3 length: 12 residues. The germline gives CDR1 SQVTM, CDR2 ANQGSEA. CDR3 region: CSAGTGTVGYTF. CDR3 DNA sequence: TGCAGCGCCGGGACAGGGACTGTTGGCTACACCTTC.

V is TRBV5-1 and J is TRBJ2-3; D is unclear. CDR1 SGHRS and CDR2 YFSETQ come from the germline V gene. CDR3 size: 15 residues. V was trimmed by 3 bases and J by 6 bases, leaving 17 bases between them. The CDR3 DNA follows: TGCGCCAGCAGCTCTACATCACGATCGCTTGATACGCAGTATTTT. Translated: CASSSTSRSLDTQYF.